Shown below are 14 T cell receptor beta chains from a single sample sequenced in a study of blood T cell repertoires in COVID-19 (dated by TCRdb to 2019 to 2021). The library was made by the immunoSEQ multiplex PCR assay. The table was pulled from immuneACCESS by TCRdb, which kept in-frame rearrangements only. Such tables lose some clones; where checked, under half of the loss comes from unresolved V genes, and the rest has no known cause. The sample table shows around 300,000 clones, and around 89% are seen once. The top ten hold approximately 4% of the sample. Sequencing used PBMCs or T cells enriched from blood (not recorded which). These TCRs come from a woman between 18 and 29 years old with acute COVID-19.

To note about this clone: Other DNA sequences in the sample encode the same CDR3. The rearrangement joins TRBV7-3 to TRBJ1-1; 7 nucleotides line up with TRBD1. Trimming cost V 5 bases and J 3 bases; bases outside gene matches: 3. This CDR3 is built from 13 residues. Germline lookup yields CDR1 SGHTA and CDR2 FQGTGA. CDR3 in amino acids: CASSPQGDTEAFF. CDR3 DNA sequence: TGTGCCAGCAGCCCCCAGGGGGACACTGAAGCTTTCTTT.

The chain recombines TRBV15 with TRBJ1-2; 8 nucleotides line up with TRBD1. J lost 4 bases, V lost 0 bases, and 10 bases had no gene match. There are 17 residues in the CDR3. Germline V gives CDR1 LNHNV, CDR2 YYDKDF (reference sequence). DNA for the CDR3: TGTGCCACCAGCAGAGATCGGGTAGTCGGGACAGGCTATGGCTACACCTTC. Protein product: CATSRDRVVGTGYGYTF.

V gene TRBV4-2 combines with J gene TRBJ2-2; D remains unclear. Germline-derived CDR1 and CDR2 are LGHNA and YNFKEQ. CDR3 length equals 15 residues. Trimming left V 2 bases short and J 0 bases short, with 7 bases between. The CDR3 DNA reads TGTGCCAGCAGCCAAAGGCGGACGAACACCGGGGAGCTGTTTTTT. Translating it yields CASSQRRTNTGELFF.

This clone came up a few times. V usage is TRBV30 and J usage is TRBJ2-5, with TRBD1 matching over 11 bases. CDR3 length equals 16 residues. The trim removed 1 base at V and 5 bases at J, leaving 9 bases unmatched. Looked up from germline, CDR1 is GTSNPN and CDR2 is SVGIG (reference sequence). This CDR3 reads CAWSAGGQGEGETQYF. The CDR3 region has the DNA TGTGCCTGGAGTGCAGGGGGACAGGGGGAAGGGGAGACCCAGTACTTC.

The chain has TRBV2 and TRBJ1-2; the match to TRBD1 covers 7 bases. V shed 7 bases, J shed 5 bases, and the junction held 7 bases outside the gene matches. Germline loops: CDR1 SNHLY, CDR2 FYNNEI. This CDR3 is 13 amino acids long. CDR3 loop: CASTRDSQYGYTF. CDR3 in DNA: TGTGCCAGCACCCGGGACAGTCAATATGGCTACACCTTC.

This clone occurred a few times. This sequence joins TRBV7-8 and TRBJ1-1; D may be TRBD1 (6 bases). V lost 0 bases, J lost 3 bases, and 17 bases lay in between. Germline V gene lookup returns CDR1 SGHVS and CDR2 FQNEAQ. This CDR3 has 17 residues. The CDR3 DNA reads TGTGCCAGCAGCTTAGCCCGGGACATAAAATTGGACACTGAAGCTTTCTTT. The encoded protein is CASSLARDIKLDTEAFF.

The chain links TRBV5-1 to TRBJ2-2; D ambiguous. V was pared by 2 bases and J by 5 bases, with 7 bases between. The length of the CDR3 is 13 residues. The germline gives CDR1 SGHRS, CDR2 YFSETQ. This CDR3 is CASSLTETGELFF. CDR3 nucleotide sequence: TGCGCCAGCAGCTTAACAGAGACCGGGGAGCTGTTTTTT. Full variable domain (outside the CDR3, taken from reference TRBV5-1 and TRBJ2-2): KAGVTQTPRYLIKTRGQQVTLSCSPISGHRSVSWYQQTPGQGLQFLFEYFSETQRNKGNFPGRFSGRQFSNSRSEMNVSTLELGDSALYLCASSLTETGELFFGEGSRLTVL.

The chain carries TRBV6-5 and TRBJ2-2; TRBD1 matches at 7 bases. With V trimmed by 8 bases and J by 1 base, 7 bases remained unmatched. CDR3 length equals 15 residues. Germline V gene data show CDR1 as MNHEY and CDR2 as SVGAGI. This CDR3 reads CASGAGTVNTGELFF. The CDR3 DNA sequence: TGTGCCAGCGGCGCCGGGACAGTGAACACCGGGGAGCTGTTTTTT.

The chain couples TRBV15 to TRBJ1-5, with TRBD1 matching 9 bases. The V gene's germline CDR1 is LNHNV and CDR2 YYDKDF (reference sequence). V shed 0 bases and J 5 bases; nucleotides not matched to a gene: 17. CDR3 length: 20 amino acids. The CDR3 is CATSRDRLNTGQGDDQPQHF. CDR3 nucleotides: TGTGCCACCAGCAGAGATCGGTTAAACACGGGACAGGGAGACGATCAGCCCCAGCATTTT. Full variable domain (rest looked up from reference TRBV15 and TRBJ1-5): DAMVIQNPRYQVTQFGKPVTLSCSQTLNHNVMYWYQQKSSQAPKLLFHYYDKDFNNEADTPDNFQSRRPNTSFCFLDIRSPGLGDTAMYLCATSRDRLNTGQGDDQPQHFGDGTRLSIL.

This clone has a single count. The rearrangement uses TRBV19 and TRBJ1-1; 7 bases line up with TRBD1. The V segment lost 6 bases and the J segment 4 bases; nucleotides outside the gene matches: 8. This CDR3 region has 14 residues. The germline V gene has CDR1 LNHDA and CDR2 SQIVND (reference sequence). CDR3: CASRTGVGSTEAFF. CDR3 DNA sequence: TGTGCCAGTAGAACAGGGGTTGGTAGCACTGAAGCTTTCTTT. Looking up the rest from reference TRBV19 and TRBJ1-1 gives the full variable domain: DGGITQSPKYLFRKEGQNVTLSCEQNLNHDAMYWYRQDPGQGLRLIYYSQIVNDFQKGDIAEGYSVSREKKESFPLTVTSAQKNPTAFYLCASRTGVGSTEAFFGQGTRLTVV.

The J gene is TRBJ1-2, the V gene TRBV6-1; 7 bases map to TRBD1. After removal of 2 bases from V and 8 bases from J, the junction contained 8 bases not matched to a gene. Germline V CDR1 and CDR2: MNHNS, SASEGT. CDR3 size: 14 residues. The CDR3 nucleotides are TGTGCCAGCAGTGAATTGGGGACAGAGTCGGGCTACACCTTC. Translated: CASSELGTESGYTF.

The chain joins TRBV27 to TRBJ1-2, with D possibly matching TRBD1 (5 bases). Per germline, CDR1 MNHEY and CDR2 SMNVEV (reference sequence). V was shortened by 0 bases and J by 6 bases, with 17 bases between the two germline ends. CDR3 length: 16 amino acids. The CDR3 sequence: CASSLSYEVGVNGYTF. Written as DNA, the CDR3 is TGTGCCAGCAGTTTATCGTATGAGGTAGGGGTAAATGGCTACACCTTC.

V is TRBV27 and J is TRBJ2-2; no clear D. Trimming cost V 3 bases and J 1 base, with 9 bases left between them. Germline V CDR1 and CDR2: MNHEY, SMNVEV (reference sequence). This CDR3 comprises 15 residues. CDR3 protein: CASSFGTGNTGELFF. The CDR3 coding sequence is TGTGCCAGCAGTTTCGGTACCGGGAACACCGGGGAGCTGTTTTTT.

Only one count was recorded for this clone. The rearrangement uses TRBV10-2 and TRBJ2-2; TRBD1 aligns across 9 bases. Germline CDR1 and CDR2: WSHSY and SAAADI. The CDR3 has 16 amino acids. With V trimmed by 3 bases and J by 5 bases, 7 bases remained unmatched. The CDR3 protein is CASSDPWTGVTGELFF. In DNA form, the CDR3 reads TGCGCCAGCAGTGATCCCTGGACAGGGGTAACCGGGGAGCTGTTTTTT.